This T cell receptor (beta chain) was found in a study of T cell responses to AZD1222 COVID-19 vaccine. The study's findings and limits: There were repertoire samples only from the period after the peak T cell response. There were vaccine-associated CD4 TCRs across spike, dominant at 160-218 and 743-854. The study found Spike-specific TCR breadth and depth rose after two AZD1222 doses. Baseline testing showed seropositivity in only six AZD1222 recipients.

CDR1 SGHRS and CDR2 YFSETQ come from the germline V gene. The CDR3 covers 14 residues. V lost 0 bases and J 1 base, leaving 7 bases between the germline ends. Turning to this clone: Its target is unknown.

Here immunoSEQ multiplex PCR was the method, and the copy in TCRdb shows in-frame clones only, minus some. The data contain several thousand clones, around 87% of them singletons. The chain has TRBV5-1 and TRBJ2-5; tentative D call: TRBD2 (5 bases). Sequenced here: peripheral blood, sampled 28 days after the second AZD1222 dose. The receptor's source is an adult who received the AZD1222 COVID-19 vaccine. For the CDR3, the DNA is TGCGCCAGCAGCTTGGACCGGGGCCAAGAGACCCAGTACTTC. Amino acid sequence: CASSLDRGQETQYF.